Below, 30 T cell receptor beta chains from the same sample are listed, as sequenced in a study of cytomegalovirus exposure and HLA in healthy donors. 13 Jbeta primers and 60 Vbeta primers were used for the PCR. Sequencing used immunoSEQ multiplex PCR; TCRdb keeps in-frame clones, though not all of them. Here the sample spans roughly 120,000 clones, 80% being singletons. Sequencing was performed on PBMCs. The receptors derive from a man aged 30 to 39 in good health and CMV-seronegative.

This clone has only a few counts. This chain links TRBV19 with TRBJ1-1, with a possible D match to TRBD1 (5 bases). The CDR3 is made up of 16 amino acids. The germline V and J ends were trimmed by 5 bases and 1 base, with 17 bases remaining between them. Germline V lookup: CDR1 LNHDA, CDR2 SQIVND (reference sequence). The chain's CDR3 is CASSRQGGRTNTEAFF. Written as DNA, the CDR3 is TGTGCCAGTAGTCGCCAGGGCGGGAGAACGAACACTGAAGCTTTCTTT.

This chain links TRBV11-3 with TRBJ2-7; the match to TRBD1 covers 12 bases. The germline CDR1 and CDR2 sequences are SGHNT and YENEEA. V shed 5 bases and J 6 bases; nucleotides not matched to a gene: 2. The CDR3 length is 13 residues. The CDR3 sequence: CASSRDRGREQYF. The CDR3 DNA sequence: TGTGCCAGCAGCCGGGACAGGGGGCGCGAGCAGTACTTC.

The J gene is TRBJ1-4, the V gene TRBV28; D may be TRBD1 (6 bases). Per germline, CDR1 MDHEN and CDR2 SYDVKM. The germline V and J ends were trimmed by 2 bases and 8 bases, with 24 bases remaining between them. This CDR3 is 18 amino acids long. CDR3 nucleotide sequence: TGTGCCAGCAGTTTACCGACACCAGAAGATTTGCAGGGGGAAAAACTGTTTTTT. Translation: CASSLPTPEDLQGEKLFF.

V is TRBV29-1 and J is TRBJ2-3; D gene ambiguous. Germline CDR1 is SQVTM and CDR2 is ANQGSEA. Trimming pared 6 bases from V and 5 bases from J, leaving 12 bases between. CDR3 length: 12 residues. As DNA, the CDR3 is TGCAGCGTACGGGTGAGCCGAGATACGCAGTATTTT. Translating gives CSVRVSRDTQYF.

In DNA form, the CDR3 reads TGCGCCAGCAGTCAAGCACCGCTTATACACTACGAGCAGTACTTC. It translates to CASSQAPLIHYEQYF. V gene TRBV23-1 combines with J gene TRBJ2-5; D unclear. The better agreement between TRBJ2-7 and the DNA end casts doubt on the J call. TRBV23-1 is classed as an ORF, of uncertain function. The CDR3 is 15 residues long.

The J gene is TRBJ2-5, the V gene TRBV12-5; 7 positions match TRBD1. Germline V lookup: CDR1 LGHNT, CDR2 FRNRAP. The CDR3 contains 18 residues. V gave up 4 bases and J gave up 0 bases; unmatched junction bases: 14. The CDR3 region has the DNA TGTGCTAGTGGTTCCGGGACAGCTCCCAGGGGAAACCAAGAGACCCAGTACTTC. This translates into CASGSGTAPRGNQETQYF.

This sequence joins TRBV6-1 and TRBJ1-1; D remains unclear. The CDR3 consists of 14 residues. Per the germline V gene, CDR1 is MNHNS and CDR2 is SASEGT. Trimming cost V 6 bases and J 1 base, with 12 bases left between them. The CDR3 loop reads CASRWAEENTEAFF. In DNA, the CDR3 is TGTGCCAGCAGATGGGCTGAAGAGAACACTGAAGCTTTCTTT.

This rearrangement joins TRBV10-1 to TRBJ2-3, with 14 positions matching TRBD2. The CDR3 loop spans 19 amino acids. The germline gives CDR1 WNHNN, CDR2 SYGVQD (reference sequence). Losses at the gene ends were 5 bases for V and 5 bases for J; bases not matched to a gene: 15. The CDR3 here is CASSSQTSGRARSIDTQYF. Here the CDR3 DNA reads TGCGCCAGCAGTTCCCAGACTAGCGGGAGGGCCCGTAGTATAGATACGCAGTATTTT.

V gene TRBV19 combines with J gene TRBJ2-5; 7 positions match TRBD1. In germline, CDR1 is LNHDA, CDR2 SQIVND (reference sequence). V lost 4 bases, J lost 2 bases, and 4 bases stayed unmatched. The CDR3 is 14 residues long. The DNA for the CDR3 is TGTGCCAGTAGTAAAGACAGGGCGCAAGAGACCCAGTACTTC. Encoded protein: CASSKDRAQETQYF.

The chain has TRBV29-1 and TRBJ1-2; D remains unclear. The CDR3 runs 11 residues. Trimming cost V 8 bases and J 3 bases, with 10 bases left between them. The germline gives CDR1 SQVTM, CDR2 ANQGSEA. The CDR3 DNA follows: TGCAGCACCAGACACGACTATGGCTACACCTTC. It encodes CSTRHDYGYTF.

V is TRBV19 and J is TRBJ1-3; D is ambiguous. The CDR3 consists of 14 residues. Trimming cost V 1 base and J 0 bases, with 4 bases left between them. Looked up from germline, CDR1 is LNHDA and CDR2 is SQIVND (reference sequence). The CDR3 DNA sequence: TGTGCCAGTAGTATAGGTCGCTCTGGAAACACCATATATTTT. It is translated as CASSIGRSGNTIYF.

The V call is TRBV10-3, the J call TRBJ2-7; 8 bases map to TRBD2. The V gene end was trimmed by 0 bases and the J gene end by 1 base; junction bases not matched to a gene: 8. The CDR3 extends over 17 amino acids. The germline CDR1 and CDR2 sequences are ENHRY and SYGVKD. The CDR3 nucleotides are TGTGCCATCAGTGAGTCGTACGGTAGCGGGGCATCCTACGAGCAGTACTTC. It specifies CAISESYGSGASYEQYF.

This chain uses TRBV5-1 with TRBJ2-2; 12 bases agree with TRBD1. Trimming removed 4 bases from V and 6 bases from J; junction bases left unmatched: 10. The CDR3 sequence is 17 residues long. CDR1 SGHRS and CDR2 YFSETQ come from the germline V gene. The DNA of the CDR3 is TGCGCCAGCAGCCTGGGGACAGGGGGCTTTCGCGCCGGGGAGCTGTTTTTT. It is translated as CASSLGTGGFRAGELFF.

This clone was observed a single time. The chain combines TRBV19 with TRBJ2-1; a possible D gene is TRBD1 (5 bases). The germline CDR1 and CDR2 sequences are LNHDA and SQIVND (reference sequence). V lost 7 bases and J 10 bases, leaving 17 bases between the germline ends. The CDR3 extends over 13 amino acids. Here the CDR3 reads CASTPGLAGEQFF. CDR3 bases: TGTGCCAGTACCCCAGGGCTCGCCGGGGAGCAGTTCTTC.

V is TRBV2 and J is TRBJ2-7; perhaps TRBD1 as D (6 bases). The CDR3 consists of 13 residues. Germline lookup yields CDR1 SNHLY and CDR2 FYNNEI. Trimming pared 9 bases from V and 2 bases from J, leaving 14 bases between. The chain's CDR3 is CARQQGDTYEQYF. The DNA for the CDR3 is TGTGCCAGACAACAGGGAGACACCTACGAGCAGTACTTC.

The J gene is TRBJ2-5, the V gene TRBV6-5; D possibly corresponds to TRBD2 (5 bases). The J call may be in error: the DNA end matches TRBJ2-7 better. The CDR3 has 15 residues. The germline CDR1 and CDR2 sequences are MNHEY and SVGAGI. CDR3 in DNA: TGTGCCAGCAGTTACGGAGGCGGCATGATCTACGAGCAGTACTTC. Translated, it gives CASSYGGGMIYEQYF.

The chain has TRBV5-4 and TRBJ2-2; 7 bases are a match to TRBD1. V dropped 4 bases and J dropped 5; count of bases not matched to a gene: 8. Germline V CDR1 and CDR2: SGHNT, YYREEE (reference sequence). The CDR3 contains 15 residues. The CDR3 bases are TGTGCCAGCAGCCTTCGACAGGGACGAACCGGGGAGCTGTTTTTT. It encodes CASSLRQGRTGELFF.

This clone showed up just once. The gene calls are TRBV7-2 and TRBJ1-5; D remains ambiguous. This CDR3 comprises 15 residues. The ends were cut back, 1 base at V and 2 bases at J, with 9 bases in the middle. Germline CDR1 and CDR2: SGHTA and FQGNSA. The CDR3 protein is CASSLDVVGNQPQHF. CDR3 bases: TGTGCCAGCAGCTTAGACGTGGTAGGCAATCAGCCCCAGCATTTT.

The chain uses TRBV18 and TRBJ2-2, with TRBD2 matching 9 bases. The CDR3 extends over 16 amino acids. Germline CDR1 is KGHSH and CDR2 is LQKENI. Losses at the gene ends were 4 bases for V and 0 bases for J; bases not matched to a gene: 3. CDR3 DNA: TGTGCCAGCTCACTTGGACTAGCGTCGAACACCGGGGAGCTGTTTTTT. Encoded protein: CASSLGLASNTGELFF. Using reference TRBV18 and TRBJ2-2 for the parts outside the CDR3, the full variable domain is NAGVMQNPRHLVRRRGQEARLRCSPMKGHSHVYWYRQLPEEGLKFMVYLQKENIIDESGMPKERFSAEFPKEGPSILRIQQVVRGDSAAYFCASSLGLASNTGELFFGEGSRLTVL.

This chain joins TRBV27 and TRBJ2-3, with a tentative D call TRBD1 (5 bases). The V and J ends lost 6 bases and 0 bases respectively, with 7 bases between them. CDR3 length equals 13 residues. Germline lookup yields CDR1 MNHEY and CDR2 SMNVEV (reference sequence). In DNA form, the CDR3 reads TGTGCCAGCAGACAGGACAGCACAGATACGCAGTATTTT. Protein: CASRQDSTDTQYF.

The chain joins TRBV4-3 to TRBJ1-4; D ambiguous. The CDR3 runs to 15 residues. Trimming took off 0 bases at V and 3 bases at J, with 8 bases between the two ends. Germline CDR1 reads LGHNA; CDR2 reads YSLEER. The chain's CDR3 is CASSQDRTANEKLFF. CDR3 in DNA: TGCGCCAGCAGCCAAGATCGTACGGCTAATGAAAAACTGTTTTTT.

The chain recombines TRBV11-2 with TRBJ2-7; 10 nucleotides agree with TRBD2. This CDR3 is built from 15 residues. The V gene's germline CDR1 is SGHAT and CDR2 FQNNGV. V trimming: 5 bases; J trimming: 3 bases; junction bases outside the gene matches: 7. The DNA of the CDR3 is TGTGCCAGCAGCGGCGGACTAGCGGAGAGCTACGAGCAGTACTTC. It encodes CASSGGLAESYEQYF.

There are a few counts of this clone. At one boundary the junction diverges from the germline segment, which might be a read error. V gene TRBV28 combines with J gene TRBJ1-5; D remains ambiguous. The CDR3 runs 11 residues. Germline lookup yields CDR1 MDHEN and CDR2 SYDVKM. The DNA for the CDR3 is TGTGCCAGCAACGGAGATCAGCCCCAGAATTTT. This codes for CASNGDQPQNF.

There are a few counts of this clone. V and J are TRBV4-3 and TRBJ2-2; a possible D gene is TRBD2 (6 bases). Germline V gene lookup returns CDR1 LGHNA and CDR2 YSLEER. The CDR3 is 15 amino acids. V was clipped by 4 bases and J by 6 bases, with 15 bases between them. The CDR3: CASSPLTGGSGELFF. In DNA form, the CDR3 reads TGCGCCAGCAGCCCACTAACAGGAGGGTCCGGGGAGCTGTTTTTT.

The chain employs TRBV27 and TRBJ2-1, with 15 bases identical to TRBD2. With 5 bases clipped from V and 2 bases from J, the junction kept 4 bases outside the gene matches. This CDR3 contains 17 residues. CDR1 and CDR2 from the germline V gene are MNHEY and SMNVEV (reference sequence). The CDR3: CASSPGTSGRPYNEQFF. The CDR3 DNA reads TGTGCCAGCAGTCCCGGGACTAGCGGGAGGCCCTACAATGAGCAGTTCTTC.

Written as DNA, the CDR3 is TGTGCCAGCAGTTACGACTCTAGCTCTGGAAACACCATATATTTT. This gives the protein CASSYDSSSGNTIYF. The rearrangement joins TRBV6-6 to TRBJ1-3; D is ambiguous. V shed 2 bases and J shed 0 bases, with 8 bases lying between them. Per the germline V gene, CDR1 is MNHNY and CDR2 is SVGAGI (reference sequence). The CDR3 spans 15 residues.

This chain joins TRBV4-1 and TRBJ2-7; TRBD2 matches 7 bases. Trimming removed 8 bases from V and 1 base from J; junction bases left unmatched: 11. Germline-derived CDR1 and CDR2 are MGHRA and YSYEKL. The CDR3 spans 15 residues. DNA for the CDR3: TGCGCCAGCGGATCTGGAGCGGGGCATTCCTACGAGCAGTACTTC. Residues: CASGSGAGHSYEQYF.

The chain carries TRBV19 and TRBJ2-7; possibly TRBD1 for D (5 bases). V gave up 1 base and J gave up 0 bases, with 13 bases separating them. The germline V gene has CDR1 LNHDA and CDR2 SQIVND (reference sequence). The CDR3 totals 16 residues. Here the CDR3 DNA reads TGTGCCAGTAGTATAGGGAAGACAGTTTTCTCCTACGAGCAGTACTTC. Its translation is CASSIGKTVFSYEQYF. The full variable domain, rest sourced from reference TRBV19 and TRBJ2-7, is DGGITQSPKYLFRKEGQNVTLSCEQNLNHDAMYWYRQDPGQGLRLIYYSQIVNDFQKGDIAEGYSVSREKKESFPLTVTSAQKNPTAFYLCASSIGKTVFSYEQYFGPGTRLTVT.

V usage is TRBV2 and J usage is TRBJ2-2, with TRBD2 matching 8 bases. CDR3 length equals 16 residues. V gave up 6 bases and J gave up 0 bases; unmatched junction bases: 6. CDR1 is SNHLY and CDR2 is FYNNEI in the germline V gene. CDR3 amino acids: CASRSSGATNTGELFF. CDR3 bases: TGTGCCAGCAGGAGTAGCGGGGCAACGAACACCGGGGAGCTGTTTTTT.

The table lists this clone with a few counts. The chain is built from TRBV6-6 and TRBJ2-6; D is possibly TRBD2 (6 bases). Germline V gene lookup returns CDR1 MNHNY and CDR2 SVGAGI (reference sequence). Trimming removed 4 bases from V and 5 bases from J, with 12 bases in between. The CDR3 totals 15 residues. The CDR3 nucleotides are TGTGCCAGCAGTTCTCGGGGGAAGAGGGCCAACGTCCTGACTTTC. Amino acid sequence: CASSSRGKRANVLTF.